These 23 T cell receptor beta chains share one sample of origin, sequenced in a study of tumor-infiltrating lymphocytes in primary liver carcinoma. TCR beta cDNA came from about 450 ng total RNA, primed with a constant-region primer. Each TCR beta library was derived from three nested multiplex PCR rounds that employed slightly modified ARM-PCR. TRBV1-TRBV30 forward and Cbeta reverse primers drove the first two roughly 10-cycle rounds. TCRdb independently ran MiXCR on the multiplex PCR reads; one entry per CDR3 protein. The sample shows about 200,000 distinct CDR3 sequences, roughly 61% of them seen only once. It was unsorted whole blood that yielded blood RNA, and germline DNA was also extracted. Sequenced: peripheral blood. The source of these receptors is a woman between 55 and 75 years old with primary liver carcinoma and hepatitis B virus infection.

Comments on this clonotype: The junction does not match germline at one end; this may be a read error. The CDR3 loop reads CTSSQGAGGHNSPLHF. The CDR3 nucleotides are TGCACCAGCAGCCAAGGGGCGGGGGGTCATAATTCACCCCTCCACTTT. The chain joins TRBV4-1 to TRBJ1-6, with D possibly TRBD1 on 5 matching bases. CDR1 is MGHRA, CDR2 YSYEKL, per germline. The CDR3 is made up of 16 amino acids.

To note about this clonotype: Likely a read error: the CDR3 ends without its conserved phenylalanine or tryptophan. The rearrangement joins TRBV11-2 to TRBJ1-4, with TRBD1 matching 9 bases. Germline-derived CDR1 and CDR2 are SGHAT and FQNNGV. Trimming cost V 10 bases and J 6 bases; bases outside gene matches: 6. The CDR3 consists of 13 residues. CDR3 nucleotide sequence: TGTGCCAACAGGGACAGGGATCATGAAAAACTGTTTTTA. This codes for CANRDRDHEKLFL.

As for this clonotype: This sequence may be a read error, since a much larger clone differs from it by one base. The chain couples TRBV4-1 to TRBJ1-2, with D perhaps matching TRBD1 (5 bases). CDR1 and CDR2 from the germline V gene are MGHRA and YSYEKL. This CDR3 region has 14 residues. The CDR3 here is CASNQVLRDYGYTF. The CDR3 nucleotides are TGCGCCAGCAACCAAGTGCTCAGGGACTATGGCTACACCTTC.

Note on this clonotype: A much larger clone sits a single nucleotide away, making a read error possible. The CDR3 protein is CVISAGQGVDQPQHF. CDR3 nucleotides: TGTGTCATCAGTGCGGGACAGGGTGTTGATCAGCCCCAGCATTTT. V gene TRBV10-3 combines with J gene TRBJ1-5; TRBD1 matches 9 bases. The V gene's germline CDR1 is ENHRY and CDR2 SYGVKD. The CDR3 is 15 amino acids.

The chain has TRBV11-2 and TRBJ2-7; TRBD2 matches 15 bases. CDR1 is SGHAT, CDR2 FQNNGV, per germline. The CDR3 is 18 amino acids. The CDR3 DNA reads TGTGATAGCAGCCCCCGGACTAGCGGGAGGGCTATATCCTACGAGCAGTACTTC. Protein: CDSSPRTSGRAISYEQYF.

V usage is TRBV5-1 and J usage is TRBJ1-1, with a tentative D call TRBD1 (5 bases). CDR1 is SGHRS, CDR2 YFSETQ, per germline. This CDR3 contains 14 residues. With 0 bases removed from V and 5 bases from J, the gap between germline ends came to 11 bases. CDR3 sequence (DNA): TGCGCCAGCAGCTTGGGGTTTGGGGGAACTGAAGCTTTCTTT. Protein: CASSLGFGGTEAFF.

For this clonotype: At one boundary the junction diverges from the germline segment, which might be a read error. The CDR3 reads CDSRRATITGELFF. Written as DNA, the CDR3 is TGTGACAGCCGAAGGGCGACAATCACCGGGGAGCTGTTTTTT. V usage is TRBV7-9 and J usage is TRBJ2-2; D not certain. The CDR3 loop spans 14 amino acids. CDR1 SEHNR and CDR2 FQNEAQ come from the germline V gene (reference sequence).

This clonotype was detected only once. A much larger clone lies a single base off, so this may be a read error. The chain links TRBV29-1 to TRBJ1-1, with a possible D match to TRBD1 (6 bases). The CDR3 extends over 13 amino acids. Germline assignment: CDR1 SQVTM and CDR2 ANQGSEA. CDR3 DNA: TGCAGCGTTGAAGCCGGGGGCAACAGTGAAGCTTTCTTT. Encoded protein: CSVEAGGNSEAFF.

The chain links TRBV5-1 to TRBJ1-1, with 7 bases identical to TRBD1. Germline values: CDR1 SGHRS, CDR2 YFSETQ. The J segment lost 1 base and the V segment lost 3 bases, leaving 18 bases of the junction unmatched. The CDR3 sequence is 19 residues long. Here the CDR3 DNA reads TGCGCCAGCAGCTCTCCCGGAGACAGGGCCCTCCCCGCGAACACTGAAGCTTTCTTT. The encoded protein is CASSSPGDRALPANTEAFF.

The chain couples TRBV28 to TRBJ2-5, with TRBD2 identical over 11 bases. Unmatched junction bases numbered 12, after V lost 10 bases and J lost 2 bases. The CDR3 totals 16 residues. Germline V lookup: CDR1 MDHEN, CDR2 SYDVKM. CDR3 amino acids: CAITGLAGGHQETQYF. The CDR3 nucleotides read TGTGCCATCACGGGGCTAGCGGGAGGCCATCAAGAGACCCAGTACTTC.

V gene TRBV7-9 combines with J gene TRBJ1-1; D gene ambiguous. The CDR3 covers 18 residues. CDR1 SEHNR and CDR2 FQNEAQ come from the germline V gene (reference sequence). V dropped 5 bases and J dropped 1 base, with 23 bases sitting between them. The CDR3 protein is CASSRERRRETSNTEAFF. DNA for the CDR3: TGTGCCAGCAGCCGCGAGCGGCGAAGGGAAACGTCGAACACTGAAGCTTTCTTT.

Remarks on this clonotype: Germline is not matched at one junction end, which may reflect a read error. J is TRBJ2-2 and V is TRBV11-3; D call uncertain. The CDR3 has 16 residues. Germline V gene data show CDR1 as SGHNT and CDR2 as YENEEA. CDR3 coding DNA: TGTGCCAGCAGCCCCCCGAGACGAATGAACATCGGGGAGCTGTTTTTT. This translates into CASSPPRRMNIGELFF. The full variable domain, with the rest looked up from reference TRBV11-3 and TRBJ2-2, is EAGVVQSPRYKIIEKKQPVAFWCNPISGHNTLYWYLQNLGQGPELLIRYENEEAVDDSQLPKDRFSAERLKGVDSTLKIQPAELGDSAVYLCASSPPRRMNIGELFFGEGSRLTVL.

As to this clonotype: Being one base from a much bigger clone, this may be a read error. The genes are TRBV6-1 and TRBJ2-1; 7 bases align to TRBD2. The V gene's germline CDR1 is MNHNS and CDR2 SASEGT. The CDR3 covers 16 residues. CDR3 DNA sequence: TGTTCCAGCACCCCCTGGGTAGCGGGCTCCTACAATGAGCAGTTCTTC. Translating it yields CSSTPWVAGSYNEQFF.

This rearrangement joins TRBV11-1 to TRBJ2-3; D is perhaps TRBD2 (5 bases). Germline CDR1 SGHAT, CDR2 FQDESV (reference sequence). The CDR3 length is 12 residues. Here the CDR3 reads CDSSVLMSTQYF. CDR3 DNA sequence: TGTGACAGTAGCGTACTCATGAGTACGCAGTATTTT.

On this clonotype: A much larger clone differs from this one at a single base, so this may be a read error. The conserved final phenylalanine or tryptophan is absent from the CDR3, which likely points to a read error. This sequence joins TRBV5-4 and TRBJ2-3; TRBD2 matches at 9 bases. This CDR3 has 17 amino acids. CDR1 and CDR2 from the germline V gene are SGHNT and YYREEE (reference sequence). With V trimmed by 3 bases and J by 1 base, 9 bases remained unmatched. The CDR3 loop is CASSYQLTSGGTDTQYS. The CDR3 DNA reads as TGTGCCAGCAGCTACCAGCTGACTAGCGGAGGCACAGATACGCAGTATTCT.

This chain links TRBV20-1 with TRBJ2-1; 12 bases are a match to TRBD2. Germline V gene lookup returns CDR1 DFQATT and CDR2 SNEGSKA (reference sequence). There are 16 residues in the CDR3. V trimming: 1 base; J trimming: 7 bases; junction bases outside the gene matches: 8. Written as DNA, the CDR3 is TGCAGTGCTAGAGTACCGACTAGCGGGAGTATGAATGAGCAGTTCTTC. This gives the protein CSARVPTSGSMNEQFF.

In regard to this clonotype: A much larger clonotype is one base distant, so this may be a read error. The genes are TRBV6-5 and TRBJ2-7, with D possibly TRBD2 on 6 matching bases. In germline, CDR1 is MNHEY, CDR2 SVGAGI. This CDR3 is 12 amino acids long. Trimming shortened V by 5 bases and J by 5 bases, and 10 bases separated the two germline ends. In nucleotides, the CDR3 is TGTGCCAGCAGTCCATGGGGGGACGAGCAGTACTTC. This gives the protein CASSPWGDEQYF.

This clonotype occurred many times. This chain uses TRBV10-2 with TRBJ2-3; unclear D gene. Between the trimmed V and J ends, which lost 6 bases and 5 bases, there was a span of 3 bases. This CDR3 spans 10 amino acids. The germline V gene encodes CDR1 WSHSY and CDR2 SAAADI. As DNA, the CDR3 is TGCGCCAGCAGGGGAGATACGCAGTATTTT. It codes for CASRGDTQYF.

For this clonotype: A much larger clone lies a single base off, so this may be a read error. The chain joins TRBV6-6 to TRBJ1-5, with D maybe TRBD1 (6 bases). The CDR3 is 15 amino acids. Looked up from germline, CDR1 is MNHNY and CDR2 is SVGAGI (reference sequence). The V end lost 6 bases, the J end lost 0 bases, and 12 bases lay between the germline ends. The CDR3 protein is CASSHKGDSNQPQHF. CDR3 DNA sequence: TGTGCCAGCAGCCACAAGGGGGATAGCAATCAGCCCCAGCATTTT.

Regarding this clonotype: This clone may be a read error of a much larger clone one base away. In this CDR3 the conserved last residue, phenylalanine or tryptophan, is missing, so a read error is likely. This chain uses TRBV12-3 or TRBV12-4 with TRBJ2-5; TRBD2 matches at 14 bases. V lost 4 bases, J lost 5 bases, and 9 bases stayed unmatched. The CDR3 loop spans 17 amino acids. The DNA for the CDR3 is TGTGCCAGCAGTTCCTACGGGACTAGCGGGAGAGGGGAGACCCAGTACTCC. Translation gives CASSSYGTSGRGETQYS.

There are a few counts of this clonotype. The chain uses TRBV7-9 and TRBJ2-1; 16 positions match TRBD2. J lost 8 bases, V lost 4 bases, and 8 bases had no gene match. CDR1 is SEHNR, CDR2 FQNEAQ, per germline (reference sequence). CDR3 length equals 17 residues. The DNA of the CDR3 is TGTGCCAGCAGCTCGATGGGGACTAGCGGGAGGGCACATGAGCAGTTCTTC. Encoded protein: CASSSMGTSGRAHEQFF.

As for this clonotype: Relative to the germline gene, one junction end is altered; a read error may explain this. V usage is TRBV29-1 and J usage is TRBJ2-7, with D unclear. This CDR3 has 13 residues. Germline-derived CDR1 and CDR2 are SQVTM and ANQGSEA. The CDR3 region is CSFKRPEGTWQYF. Written as DNA, the CDR3 is TGTAGCTTTAAACGTCCCGAAGGTACGTGGCAGTACTTC.

In the case of this clonotype: Given a much more abundant clone one base away, this may be a read error. The CDR3: CASGRTGEETQYF. The CDR3 nucleotides are TGTGCCAGCGGCCGGACAGGGGAAGAGACCCAGTACTTC. The chain joins TRBV12-3 or TRBV12-4 to TRBJ2-5, with 9 bases identical to TRBD1. The CDR3 sequence is 13 residues long. Unmatched junction bases numbered 4, after V lost 8 bases and J lost 3 bases.